This paragraph reports one T cell receptor (beta chain). Its antigen remains undetermined. Base qualities are not recorded, but no much larger clone differs from it by a single base. The sample belongs to a study of beta chain features in type 1 diabetes (dated by TCRdb to about 2018). Turning to the overall study: Patients and healthy donors did not differ in mean age, gender distribution, total cell number or subset yield. A total of some 100,000,000 sorted cells were examined across all samples, and a strong correlation was observed between cell number per subset and RNA yield. In the study, TCRB repertoires of sorted circulating CD4+ T cell subsets from recently diagnosed type 1 diabetes patients were compared with those of matched healthy donors. Whereas all 30 or so donors provided naive and central memory subsets, regulatory and stem cell-like memory subsets were isolated from just 8 patients and roughly eight healthy donors. Overall study outcomes, separate from this receptor: In all four CD4+ subsets, TCRB CDR3 length was moderately but significantly shorter in type 1 diabetes patients. At VDJ recombination sites, patients with type 1 diabetes made fewer insertions and deleted more nucleotides, a pattern implying thymic rearrangement abnormalities. The naive, central memory and regulatory TCRB repertoires appeared to resemble one another more closely among patients than among healthy donors. Because cDNA rather than genomic DNA was sequenced, highly expressing activated cells could have been over-represented, although no difference in activation and CD3 levels was found between groups. Only small numbers of individuals were included in the HLA sub-analyses, which left unresolved whether HLA type had any influence on TCRB rearrangement. PCR may preferentially amplify shorter templates, but because patient and control samples were amplified and corrected together, any resulting skew would affect both groups equally.

The cysteine opens and the phenylalanine closes a CDR3 of 14 amino acids. Only the CDR3 DNA stays, 42 bases, in frame from base 1. CDR1 and CDR2 were assigned from the germline V gene (reference sequence) as MNHEY and SMNVEV. A distance of 7 bases separates the germline ends of V and J, which lose 1 base and 4 bases respectively. Each donor gave one peripheral blood draw, averaging approximately 110 mL, which was collected into heparinised tubes. Using a panel that included CD45RO, CCR7, CD25, CD127, CD95 and CD27, naive, central memory, regulatory and stem cell-like memory CD4+ T cells were sorted on a BD FACSAria II. All sorted populations exceeded 95% purity. Right away, PBMCs were isolated by Lymphoprep density gradient centrifugation and were stained directly, with no culture step. So that batch effects would be minimized, each experiment stained and sorted samples in pairs, pairing one healthy donor with one patient.

The High Capacity cDNA Reverse Transcription Kit was used to reverse transcribe all of the isolated RNA, meaning that expressed TCRB transcripts were what got sequenced. Deep immunoSEQ sequencing was performed on naive, central memory and regulatory T cell samples, with an average of around 3.5 million total reads per sample. After sorted cells were lysed in RLT buffer, RNA was extracted with DNase-treated RNeasy Micro or Mini kits, with the choice depending on cell number. To prevent cross-contamination, each cell subset was processed individually, whereas patient and healthy donor samples were processed jointly. TCRB sequences were amplified from cDNA with the immunoSEQ multiplex PCR, producing 87-bp fragments spanning the CDR3 region. Sequencing of the amplicons was done on the Illumina HiSeq platform. In the source study's methods: PCR bias was corrected computationally using synthetic template baselines, and reads within Hamming distance 2 were collapsed, with unmergeable singletons discarded. Reads were aligned against IMGT to assign V, D and J genes, CDR3 length and insertions or deletions at six rearrangement sites. Within each subset, clonotype counts were normalized to sorted cell number, after which true diversity and Gini coefficients were computed with the tcR R package. The overlap coefficient, calculated on TCRB nucleotide sequences, was used to quantify repertoire sharing. Out-of-frame TCRB sequences from naive cells were analyzed as a proxy for the pre-selection repertoire. Held by TCRdb, this immuneACCESS table contains in-frame sequences only and omits some clones. Under half of the omission traces to an unresolved V gene where checked; the cause of the rest is unknown. Clone size and the V and J calls come from that table; the DNA yielded D and trimming. The sample profile shows under 450,000 clones; approximately 15% of them were found once. The ten largest clones capture roughly 0.019% of the sample.

The sequence is built from TRBV27 and TRBJ2-2; the D gene cannot be named for sure. Sequenced: naive CD4+ T cells from blood. The cell subset or site label for this specimen denotes: true naive CD4+ T cells. The TCR originated in a woman younger than 30 in good health. In nucleotide form, the sequence is TGTGCCAGCAGTTTATTCCTGGCCACCGGGGAGCTGTTTTTT. Its protein product is CASSLFLATGELFF.